This TCR beta chain originates from a study of T cells after yellow fever vaccination. Overall study context: CD3, CD45RA, CCR7 and CD95 sorting yielded EM, EMRA, CM and Tscm memory subsets. Each low-cell-number fraction was prepared by means of SMART-Seq v4 Ultra Low Input. Findings of the study overall: Just a small share of clonotypes turned up in the CD4 compartment as well as the CD8 compartment.

At least ten counts were recorded for this clonotype. By 5'RACE template switching, TCR cDNA was produced, with a universal primer site and UMIs added in the process. TCRdb re-called the 5' RACE reads with MiXCR, one entry per CDR3 protein. The sample has 25,000 to 35,000 distinct CDR3 sequences, 6% to 8% seen once; the top ten hold 20% to 25%. CDR3 length: 14 residues. Per germline, CDR1 MNHNS and CDR2 SASEGT. V was pared by 6 bases and J by 6 bases, with 10 bases of the junction left unmatched. This chain joins TRBV6-1 and TRBJ2-7, with TRBD2 matching 8 bases. This sequence was found in a man under 40 who received the YFV17D yellow fever vaccine. Sequenced here: PBMCs, either bulk or a sorted T-cell subset (CD4+, CD8+, memory, or dextramer-sorted; not recorded which), sampled on the day of the yellow fever booster vaccination. Here the CDR3 reads CASRDPGLGGEQYF. The CDR3, as DNA: TGTGCCAGCAGGGACCCGGGACTAGGCGGCGAGCAGTACTTC.